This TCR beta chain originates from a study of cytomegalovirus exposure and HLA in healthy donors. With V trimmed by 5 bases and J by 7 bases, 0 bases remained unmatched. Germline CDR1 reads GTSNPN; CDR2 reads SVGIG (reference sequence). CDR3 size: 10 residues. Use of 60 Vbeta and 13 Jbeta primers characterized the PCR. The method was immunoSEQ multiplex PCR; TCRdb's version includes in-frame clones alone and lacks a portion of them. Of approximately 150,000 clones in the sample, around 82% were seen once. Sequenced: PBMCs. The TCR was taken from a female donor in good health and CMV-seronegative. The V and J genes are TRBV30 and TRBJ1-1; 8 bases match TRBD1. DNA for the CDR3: TGTGCCTGGGGGACAGGTGAAGCTTTCTTT. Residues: CAWGTGEAFF.